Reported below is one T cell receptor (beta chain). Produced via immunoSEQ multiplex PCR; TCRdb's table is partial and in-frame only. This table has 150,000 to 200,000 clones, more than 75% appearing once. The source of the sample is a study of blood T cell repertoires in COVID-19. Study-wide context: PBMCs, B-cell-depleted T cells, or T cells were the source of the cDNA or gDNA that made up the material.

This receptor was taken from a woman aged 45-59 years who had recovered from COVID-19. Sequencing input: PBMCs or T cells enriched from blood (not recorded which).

In nucleotides, the CDR3 is TGTGCCAGCAGCGTGAACATAGCGGGAAACACAGATACGCAGTATTTT. Translating gives CASSVNIAGNTDTQYF. The chain links TRBV9 to TRBJ2-3; TRBD2 matches at 8 bases. V trimming: 2 bases; J trimming: 2 bases; junction bases outside the gene matches: 7. The CDR3 runs 16 residues. From germline, CDR1 is SGDLS and CDR2 YYNGEE.